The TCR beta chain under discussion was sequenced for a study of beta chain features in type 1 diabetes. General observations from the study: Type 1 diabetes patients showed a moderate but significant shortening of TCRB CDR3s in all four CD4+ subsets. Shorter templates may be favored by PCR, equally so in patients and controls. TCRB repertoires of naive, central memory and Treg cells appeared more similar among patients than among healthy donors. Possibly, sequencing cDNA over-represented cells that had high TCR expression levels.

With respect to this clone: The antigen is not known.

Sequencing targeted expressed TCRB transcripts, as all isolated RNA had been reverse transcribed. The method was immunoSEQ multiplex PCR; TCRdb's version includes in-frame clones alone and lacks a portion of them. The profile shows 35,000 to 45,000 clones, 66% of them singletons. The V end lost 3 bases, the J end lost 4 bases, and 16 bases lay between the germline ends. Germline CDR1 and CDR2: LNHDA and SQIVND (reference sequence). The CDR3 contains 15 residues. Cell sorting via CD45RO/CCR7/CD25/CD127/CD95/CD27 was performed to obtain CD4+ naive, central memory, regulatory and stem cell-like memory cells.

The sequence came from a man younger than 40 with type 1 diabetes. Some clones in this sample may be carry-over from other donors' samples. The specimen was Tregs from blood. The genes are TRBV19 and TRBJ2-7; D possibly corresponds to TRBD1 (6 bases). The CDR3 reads CASSIGQHIGYEQYF. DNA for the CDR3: TGTGCCAGTAGTATCGGACAGCATATAGGATACGAGCAGTACTTC.